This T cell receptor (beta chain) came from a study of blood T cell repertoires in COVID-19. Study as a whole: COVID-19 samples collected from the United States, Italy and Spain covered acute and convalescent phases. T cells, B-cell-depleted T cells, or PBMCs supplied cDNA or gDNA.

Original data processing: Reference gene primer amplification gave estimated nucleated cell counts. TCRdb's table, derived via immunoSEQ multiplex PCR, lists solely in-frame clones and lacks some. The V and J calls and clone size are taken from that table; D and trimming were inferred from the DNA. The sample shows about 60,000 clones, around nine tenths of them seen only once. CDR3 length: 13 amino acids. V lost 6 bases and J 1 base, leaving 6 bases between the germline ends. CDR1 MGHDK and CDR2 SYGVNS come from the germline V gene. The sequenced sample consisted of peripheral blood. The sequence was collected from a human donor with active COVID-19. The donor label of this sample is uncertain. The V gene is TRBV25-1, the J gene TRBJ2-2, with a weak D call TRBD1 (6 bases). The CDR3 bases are TGTGCCAGCAGGGACAGGAACACCGGGGAGCTGTTTTTT. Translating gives CASRDRNTGELFF.